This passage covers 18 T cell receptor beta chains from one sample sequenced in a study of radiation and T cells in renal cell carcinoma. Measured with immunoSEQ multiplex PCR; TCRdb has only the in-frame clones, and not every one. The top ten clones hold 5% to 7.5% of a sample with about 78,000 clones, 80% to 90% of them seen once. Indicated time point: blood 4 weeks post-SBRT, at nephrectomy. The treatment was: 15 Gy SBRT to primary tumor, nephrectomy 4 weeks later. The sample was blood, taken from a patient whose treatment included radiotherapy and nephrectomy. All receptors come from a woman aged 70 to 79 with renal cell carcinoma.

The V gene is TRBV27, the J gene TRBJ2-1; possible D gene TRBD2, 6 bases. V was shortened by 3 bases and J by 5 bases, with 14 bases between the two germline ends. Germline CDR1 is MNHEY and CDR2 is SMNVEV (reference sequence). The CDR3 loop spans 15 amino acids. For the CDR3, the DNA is TGTGCCAGCAGTTTTTCCGGGACTCGAGACAATGAGCAGTTCTTC. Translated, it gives CASSFSGTRDNEQFF.

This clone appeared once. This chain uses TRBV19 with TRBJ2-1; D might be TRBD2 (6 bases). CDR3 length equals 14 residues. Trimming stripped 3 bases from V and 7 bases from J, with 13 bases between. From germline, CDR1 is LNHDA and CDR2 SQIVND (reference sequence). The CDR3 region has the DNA TGTGCCAGTAGTATGGCTAGCGCTCGGAATGAGCAGTTCTTC. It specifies CASSMASARNEQFF. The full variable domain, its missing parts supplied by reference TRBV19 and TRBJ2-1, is DGGITQSPKYLFRKEGQNVTLSCEQNLNHDAMYWYRQDPGQGLRLIYYSQIVNDFQKGDIAEGYSVSREKKESFPLTVTSAQKNPTAFYLCASSMASARNEQFFGPGTRLTVL.

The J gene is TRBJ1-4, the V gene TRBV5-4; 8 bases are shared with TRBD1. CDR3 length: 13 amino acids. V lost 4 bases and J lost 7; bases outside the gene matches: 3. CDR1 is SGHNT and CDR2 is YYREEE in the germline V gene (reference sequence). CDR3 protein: CASSTTGAEKLFF. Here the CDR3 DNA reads TGTGCCAGCAGCACGACAGGGGCTGAAAAACTGTTTTTT.

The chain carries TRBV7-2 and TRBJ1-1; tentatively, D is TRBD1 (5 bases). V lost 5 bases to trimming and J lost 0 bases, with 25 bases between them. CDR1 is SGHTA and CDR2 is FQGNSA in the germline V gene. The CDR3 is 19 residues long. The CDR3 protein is CASSPDSRQPLRLNTEAFF. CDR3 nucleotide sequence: TGTGCCAGCAGCCCCGATAGCCGACAGCCACTTAGATTGAACACTGAAGCTTTCTTT.

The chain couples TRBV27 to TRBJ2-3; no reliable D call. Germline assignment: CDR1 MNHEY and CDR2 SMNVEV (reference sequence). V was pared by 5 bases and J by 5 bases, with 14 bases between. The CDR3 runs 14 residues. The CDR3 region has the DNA TGTGCCAGCAGTACGTACCTAGTATTAGATACGCAGTATTTT. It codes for CASSTYLVLDTQYF.

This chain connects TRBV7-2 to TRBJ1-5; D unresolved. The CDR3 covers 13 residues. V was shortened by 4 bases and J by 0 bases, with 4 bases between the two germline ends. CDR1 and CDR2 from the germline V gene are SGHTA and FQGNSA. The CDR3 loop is CASSSSSNQPQHF. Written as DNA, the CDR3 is TGTGCCAGCAGCTCGAGTAGCAATCAGCCCCAGCATTTT. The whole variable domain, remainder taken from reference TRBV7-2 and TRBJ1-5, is GAGVSQSPSNKVTEKGKDVELRCDPISGHTALYWYRQSLGQGLEFLIYFQGNSAPDKSGLPSDRFSAERTGGSVSTLTIQRTQQEDSAVYLCASSSSSNQPQHFGDGTRLSIL.

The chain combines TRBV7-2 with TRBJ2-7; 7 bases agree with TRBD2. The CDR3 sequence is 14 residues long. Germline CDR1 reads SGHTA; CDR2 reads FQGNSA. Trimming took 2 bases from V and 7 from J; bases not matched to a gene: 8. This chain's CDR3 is CASSLRGGLREQYF. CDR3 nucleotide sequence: TGTGCCAGCAGCTTACGGGGAGGGTTAAGAGAGCAGTACTTC.

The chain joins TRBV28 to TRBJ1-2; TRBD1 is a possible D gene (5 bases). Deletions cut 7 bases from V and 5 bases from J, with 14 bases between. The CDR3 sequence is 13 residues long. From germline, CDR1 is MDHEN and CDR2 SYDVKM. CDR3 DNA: TGTGCCAGCACCGAGGGGCGATTATATGGCTACACCTTC. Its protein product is CASTEGRLYGYTF.

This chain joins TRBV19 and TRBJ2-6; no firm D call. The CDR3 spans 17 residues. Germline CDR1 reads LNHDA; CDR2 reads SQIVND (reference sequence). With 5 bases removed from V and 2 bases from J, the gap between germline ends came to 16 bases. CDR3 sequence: CASSPRHPRTGANVLTF. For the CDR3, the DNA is TGTGCCAGTAGTCCCCGACATCCCCGCACTGGGGCCAACGTCCTGACTTTC.

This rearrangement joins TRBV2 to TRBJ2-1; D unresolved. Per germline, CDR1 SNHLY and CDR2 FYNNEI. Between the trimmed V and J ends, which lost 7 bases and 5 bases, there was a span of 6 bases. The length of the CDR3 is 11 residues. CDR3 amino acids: CASNLNNEQFF. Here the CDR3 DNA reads TGTGCCAGCAACTTGAACAATGAGCAGTTCTTC.

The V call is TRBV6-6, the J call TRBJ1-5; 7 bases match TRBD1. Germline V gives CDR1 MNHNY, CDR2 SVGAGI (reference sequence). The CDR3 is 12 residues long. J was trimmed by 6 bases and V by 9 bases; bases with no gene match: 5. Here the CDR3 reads CASGAGGQPQHF. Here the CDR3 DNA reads TGTGCCAGTGGAGCAGGGGGTCAGCCCCAGCATTTT.

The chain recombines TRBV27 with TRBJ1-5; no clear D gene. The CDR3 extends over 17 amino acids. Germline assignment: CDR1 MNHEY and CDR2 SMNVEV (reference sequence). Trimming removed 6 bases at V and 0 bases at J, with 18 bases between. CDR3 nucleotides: TGTGCCAGCAGCCCCATTACCTCCGGGTATAGCAATCAGCCCCAGCATTTT. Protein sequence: CASSPITSGYSNQPQHF.

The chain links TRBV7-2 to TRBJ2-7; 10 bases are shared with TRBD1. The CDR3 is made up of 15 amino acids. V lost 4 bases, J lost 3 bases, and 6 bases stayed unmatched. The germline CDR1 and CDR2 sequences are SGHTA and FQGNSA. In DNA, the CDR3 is TGTGCCAGCAGCTCTCCGGGACAGGGGTTCTACGAGCAGTACTTC. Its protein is CASSSPGQGFYEQYF.

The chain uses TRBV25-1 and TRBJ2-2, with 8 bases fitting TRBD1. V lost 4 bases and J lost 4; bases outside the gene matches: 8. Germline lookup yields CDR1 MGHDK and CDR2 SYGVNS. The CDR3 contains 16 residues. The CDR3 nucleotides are TGTGCCAGCAGTGGGCGACAGGGGATCGGCACCGGGGAGCTGTTTTTT. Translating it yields CASSGRQGIGTGELFF.

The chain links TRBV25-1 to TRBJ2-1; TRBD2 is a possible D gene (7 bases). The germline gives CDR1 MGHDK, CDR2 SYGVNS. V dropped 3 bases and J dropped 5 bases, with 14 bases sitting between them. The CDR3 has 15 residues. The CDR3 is CASSDLGGAHNEQFF. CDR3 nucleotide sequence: TGTGCCAGCAGTGACTTGGGGGGGGCCCACAATGAGCAGTTCTTC.

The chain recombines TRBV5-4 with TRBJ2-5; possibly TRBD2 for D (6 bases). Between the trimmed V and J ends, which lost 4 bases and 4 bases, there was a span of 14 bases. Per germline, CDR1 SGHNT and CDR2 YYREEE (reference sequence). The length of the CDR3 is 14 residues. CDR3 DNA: TGTGCCAGCAGCGGAACGGGGGTTGGAGAGACCCAGTACTTC. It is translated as CASSGTGVGETQYF.

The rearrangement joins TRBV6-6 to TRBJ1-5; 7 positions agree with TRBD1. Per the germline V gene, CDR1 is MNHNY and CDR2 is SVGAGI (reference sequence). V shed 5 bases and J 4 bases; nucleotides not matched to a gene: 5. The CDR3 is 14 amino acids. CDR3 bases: TGTGCCAGCAGTGACAGGGTAGGAAATCAGCCCCAGCATTTT. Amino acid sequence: CASSDRVGNQPQHF.

The CDR3 DNA sequence: TGTGCCAGCAGTAGGGAAGCAGACACCGGGGAGCTGTTTTTT. Translated: CASSREADTGELFF. The gene calls are TRBV6-5 and TRBJ2-2; D gene ambiguous. The CDR3 covers 14 residues. V shed 5 bases and J shed 3 bases, with 10 bases lying between them. Germline V lookup: CDR1 MNHEY, CDR2 SVGAGI.